Included here is one TCR beta chain sequence, with context. Antigen specificity is unknown. The data originate from a study of T cells in localized non-small cell lung cancer. General study results and limits: Uninvolved adjacent lung, not tumor, had the highest T cell clonality. Heterogeneity cannot be ruled out, as sequencing used one tumor region only. In adjacent lung, a median about 50 of the top 100 tumor clones were found.

The protocol was immunoSEQ multiplex PCR, while the TCRdb copy is restricted to in-frame clones and leaves out a portion. The sample lists about 33,000 clones, about 90% seen once, with approximately 2.2% in the top ten. In germline, CDR1 is MNHEY, CDR2 SMNVEV (reference sequence). Trimming pared 5 bases from V and 1 base from J, leaving 11 bases between. The CDR3 is 14 amino acids. The TCR comes from a female donor older than 55 with stage I lung adenocarcinoma. The chain has TRBV27 and TRBJ1-2; no definite D call. The source was peripheral blood, collected before any cancer treatment. The CDR3 region is CASSPASGNYGYTF. DNA of the CDR3: TGTGCCAGCAGTCCCGCATCTGGTAACTATGGCTACACCTTC.